What follows are 13 T cell receptor beta chains derived from one specimen sequenced in a study of T-cell memory formation after mild COVID-19. TCRdb ran MiXCR on the 5' RACE reads and lists one entry per CDR3 protein. This table holds roughly 190,000 distinct CDR3 sequences, 27% found once. Sequenced input: PBMCs or a T cell subset sorted from them (not recorded which). All receptors come from an adult woman who had mild COVID-19 (a few samples of this study predate the infection). Cell type and time point are not known.

In this sample, this clonotype turned up a few times. The rearrangement joins TRBV9 to TRBJ1-1, with D possibly matching TRBD1 (5 bases). V gave up 4 bases and J gave up 3 bases, with 19 bases separating them. The germline CDR1 and CDR2 sequences are SGDLS and YYNGEE. CDR3 length equals 16 residues. The CDR3 protein is CASSTRSTRGDTEAFF. DNA of the CDR3: TGTGCCAGCAGCACACGATCGACCCGGGGGGACACTGAAGCTTTCTTT.

CDR3 in DNA: TGCGCCAGCAGCTTTGAGGCGTCCCAGGGTTCGCTGTTTTTT. Translating it yields CASSFEASQGSLFF. V gene TRBV5-1 combines with J gene TRBJ2-2; D perhaps matches TRBD1 (5 bases). CDR3 length equals 14 residues. Germline-derived CDR1 and CDR2 are SGHRS and YFSETQ. The V end lost 2 bases, the J end lost 13 bases, and 18 bases lay between the germline ends.

This clonotype was seen a handful of times. V usage is TRBV11-2 and J usage is TRBJ2-1, with D perhaps TRBD1 (6 bases). Deletions cut 2 bases from V and 0 bases from J, with 11 bases between. The CDR3 runs 16 residues. Germline lookup yields CDR1 SGHAT and CDR2 FQNNGV. Written as DNA, the CDR3 is TGTGCCAGCAGCTTATCAGGGGTGAGCTCCTACAATGAGCAGTTCTTC. Translation gives CASSLSGVSSYNEQFF.

The rearrangement joins TRBV5-1 to TRBJ2-5, with TRBD1 matching 10 bases. The V gene end was trimmed by 4 bases and the J gene end by 5 bases; junction bases not matched to a gene: 20. CDR3 length: 19 residues. Germline V gene sequence: CDR1 SGHRS, CDR2 YFSETQ. The chain's CDR3 is CASSRRIRDRGFLGETQYF. The CDR3 DNA follows: TGCGCCAGCAGCCGCCGCATCCGGGACAGGGGCTTCCTCGGGGAGACCCAGTACTTC. Drawing the rest from reference TRBV5-1 and TRBJ2-5, the complete variable domain is KAGVTQTPRYLIKTRGQQVTLSCSPISGHRSVSWYQQTPGQGLQFLFEYFSETQRNKGNFPGRFSGRQFSNSRSEMNVSTLELGDSALYLCASSRRIRDRGFLGETQYFGPGTRLLVL.

This clonotype was seen a handful of times. The chain's CDR3 is CASSLPGVYEQYF. The CDR3 DNA sequence: TGTGCCAGCAGCCTCCCTGGGGTCTACGAGCAGTACTTC. The chain has TRBV5-6 and TRBJ2-7, with D hard to call. The V gene lost 4 bases and the J gene lost 3 bases, with 11 bases spanning the gap. Germline V lookup: CDR1 SGHDT, CDR2 YYEEEE. The CDR3 is 13 residues long.

The chain couples TRBV18 to TRBJ2-1; 11 bases align to TRBD2. The CDR3 has 16 residues. V lost 3 bases, J lost 7 bases, and 8 bases stayed unmatched. In germline, CDR1 is KGHSH, CDR2 LQKENI. CDR3 amino acids: CASSPSLAGGWNEQFF. The CDR3 nucleotides are TGTGCCAGCTCACCCTCGCTAGCGGGAGGATGGAATGAGCAGTTCTTC.

The chain is built from TRBV5-1 and TRBJ2-2, with unresolved D. CDR1 is SGHRS and CDR2 is YFSETQ in the germline V gene. V lost 0 bases to trimming and J lost 2 bases, with 5 bases between them. The CDR3 is 14 residues long. The CDR3 nucleotides are TGCGCCAGCAGCTTGGTGTATAACACCGGGGAGCTGTTTTTT. Residues: CASSLVYNTGELFF.

In DNA form, the CDR3 reads TGTGCCAGCAGCGTAGATGGCGGGGGCGGACCATATGGCTACACCTTC. Translating it yields CASSVDGGGGPYGYTF. The chain uses TRBV9 and TRBJ1-2, with D maybe TRBD1 (6 bases). Trimming removed 0 bases at V and 5 bases at J, with 17 bases between. CDR1 SGDLS and CDR2 YYNGEE come from the germline V gene. This CDR3 spans 16 amino acids. The full variable domain, rest sourced from reference TRBV9 and TRBJ1-2, is DSGVTQTPKHLITATGQRVTLRCSPRSGDLSVYWYQQSLDQGLQFLIQYYNGEERAKGNILERFSAQQFPDLHSELNLSSLELGDSALYFCASSVDGGGGPYGYTFGSGTRLTVV.

This clonotype appeared a single time. The chain joins TRBV20-1 to TRBJ1-6; TRBD1 matches 7 bases. Germline lookup yields CDR1 DFQATT and CDR2 SNEGSKA (reference sequence). This CDR3 is built from 15 residues. Unmatched junction bases numbered 12, after V lost 3 bases and J lost 10 bases. CDR3 in DNA: TGCAGTGCTAGGGCCCAGACAGGGCTCAAATCACCCCTCCACTTT. It codes for CSARAQTGLKSPLHF.

Comments on this clonotype: One base away lies a much larger clone, so this may be a sequencing read error. The J gene is TRBJ2-6, the V gene TRBV6-1, with a weak D call TRBD1 (5 bases). The CDR3 spans 14 residues. The V end was cut by 8 bases, the J end by 5 bases, with 13 bases between. The germline gives CDR1 MNHNS, CDR2 SASEGT. CDR3 loop: CASLQGSRANVLTF. For the CDR3, the DNA is TGTGCCAGCCTTCAGGGAAGTCGGGCCAACGTCCTGACTTTC.

In its sample, this clonotype ranks as medium-sized (0.01 to 0.1%). V usage is TRBV5-1 and J usage is TRBJ2-7; the match to TRBD2 covers 12 bases. J was trimmed by 4 bases and V by 3 bases; bases with no gene match: 5. Germline values: CDR1 SGHRS, CDR2 YFSETQ. CDR3 length: 15 residues. The chain's CDR3 is CASSSGLAGMYEQYF. DNA of the CDR3: TGCGCCAGCAGCTCCGGACTAGCGGGAATGTACGAGCAGTACTTC. Full variable domain (missing parts from reference TRBV5-1 and TRBJ2-7): KAGVTQTPRYLIKTRGQQVTLSCSPISGHRSVSWYQQTPGQGLQFLFEYFSETQRNKGNFPGRFSGRQFSNSRSEMNVSTLELGDSALYLCASSSGLAGMYEQYFGPGTRLTVT.

The DNA of the CDR3 is TGTGCCAGCAGTATAGGGGGCACAGATAGCTCCTACGAGCAGTACTTC. It translates to CASSIGGTDSSYEQYF. V is TRBV7-6 and J is TRBJ2-7, with 7 nucleotides matching TRBD1. CDR3 length: 16 residues. V dropped 6 bases and J dropped 0; count of bases not matched to a gene: 11. The V gene's germline CDR1 is SGHVS and CDR2 FNYEAQ.

The J gene is TRBJ1-2, the V gene TRBV29-1; TRBD1 is a possible D gene (5 bases). Trimming took 2 bases from V and 3 from J, leaving 19 bases between them. The germline gives CDR1 SQVTM, CDR2 ANQGSEA. The CDR3 runs to 16 residues. The chain's CDR3 is CSVEKTAGLEDYGYTF. Written as DNA, the CDR3 is TGCAGCGTTGAAAAGACTGCGGGACTCGAGGACTATGGCTACACCTTC.